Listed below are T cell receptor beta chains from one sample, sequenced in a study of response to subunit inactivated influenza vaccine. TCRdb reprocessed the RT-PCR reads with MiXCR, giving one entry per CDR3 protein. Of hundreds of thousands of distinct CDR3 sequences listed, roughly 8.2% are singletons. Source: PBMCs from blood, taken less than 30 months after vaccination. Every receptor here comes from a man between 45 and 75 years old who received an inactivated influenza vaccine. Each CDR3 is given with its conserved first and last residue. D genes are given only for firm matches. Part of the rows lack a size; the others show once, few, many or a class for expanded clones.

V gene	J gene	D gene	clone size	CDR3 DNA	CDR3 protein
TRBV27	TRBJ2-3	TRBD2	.	TGTGCCAGCAGTGGGAGGACTAGCGGGGATGGGGTAGATACGCAGTATTTT	CASSGRTSGDGVDTQYF
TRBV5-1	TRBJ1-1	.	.	TGCGCCAGCAGCGTAGTACAGGACACTGAAGCTTTCTTT	CASSVVQDTEAFF
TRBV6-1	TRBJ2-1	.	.	TGTGCCAGCAGAAAACAGGCCCATGAGCAGTTCTTC	CASRKQAHEQFF
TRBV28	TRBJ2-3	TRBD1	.	TGTGCCAGCAGTGGGCGACAGGGGGCTATGCAGTATTTT	CASSGRQGAMQYF
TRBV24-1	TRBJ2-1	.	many	TGTGCCACCAGTGGGAAGCGCTACAATGAGCAGTTCTTC	CATSGKRYNEQFF
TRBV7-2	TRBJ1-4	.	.	TGTGCCAGCAGCTTAGTCGGAGGGGGAGTGGGTGAAAAACTGTTTTTT	CASSLVGGGVGEKLFF
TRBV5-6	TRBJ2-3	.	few	TGTGCCAGCAGCACCCGACTGGGCACAGATACGCAGTATTTT	CASSTRLGTDTQYF
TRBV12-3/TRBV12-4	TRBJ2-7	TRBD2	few	TGTGCCAGCAGGGAACTAGCGGGGGGACCCGGCGAGCAGTACTTC	CASRELAGGPGEQYF
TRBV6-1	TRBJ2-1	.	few	TGTGCCAGCGGTGAGGGGGGCCTCGGATACAATGAGCAGTTCTTC	CASGEGGLGYNEQFF
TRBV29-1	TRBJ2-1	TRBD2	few	TGCAGCGTTGAAGCTCTAGCGGGGGCGGATGAGCAGTTCTTC	CSVEALAGADEQFF
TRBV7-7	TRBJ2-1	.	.	TGTGCCAGCAGCCCGGGACCGGATTCCTACAATGAGCAGTTCTTC	CASSPGPDSYNEQFF
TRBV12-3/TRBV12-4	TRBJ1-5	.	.	TGTGCCAGCAGTTTATTGTCAGATCAGCCCCAGCATTTT	CASSLLSDQPQHF
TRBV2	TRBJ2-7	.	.	TGTGCCAGCAGTGAAAGTAATGATGTCAGAGCCTACGAGCAGTACTTC	CASSESNDVRAYEQYF
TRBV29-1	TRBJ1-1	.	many	TGCAGCGTTCAAGTGGACACTGAAGCTTTCTTT	CSVQVDTEAFF
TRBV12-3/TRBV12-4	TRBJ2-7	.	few	TGTGCCAGCAGTACCAACGGCGGGGACTACGAGCAGTACTTC	CASSTNGGDYEQYF
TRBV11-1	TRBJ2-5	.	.	TGTGCCAGCAGCTTCACGGGGGGCGCGAAGACCCAGTACTTC	CASSFTGGAKTQYF
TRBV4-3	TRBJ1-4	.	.	TGCGCCAGCAGCCAAGACAACGGAAATGAAAAACTGTTTTTT	CASSQDNGNEKLFF
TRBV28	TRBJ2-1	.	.	TGTGCCAGCAGTTTATTGCGGACTCGGTCGTATGAGCAGTTCTTC	CASSLLRTRSYEQFF
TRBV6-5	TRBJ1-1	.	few	TGTGCCAGCAGTTACGGGACGAGGAACACTGAAGCTTTCTTT	CASSYGTRNTEAFF
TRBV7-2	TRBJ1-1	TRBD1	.	TGTGCCAGCAGCTTGGTGGACAGGGGGACCACTGAAGCTTTCTTT	CASSLVDRGTTEAFF
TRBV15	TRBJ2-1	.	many	TGTGCCACCAGCCCCGTGGTAGCGGAGAGCTCCTACAATGAGCAGTTCTTC	CATSPVVAESSYNEQFF
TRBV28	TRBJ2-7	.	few	TGTGCCAGCAGTTTTCCCTTATGGGGCGAATCCTACGAGCAGTACTTC	CASSFPLWGESYEQYF
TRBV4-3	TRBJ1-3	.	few	TGCGCCAGCAGCCACACCTCTGGAAACACCATATATTTT	CASSHTSGNTIYF
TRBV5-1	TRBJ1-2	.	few	TGCGCCAGCAGCTTGGGGACATCTCCAAGGTCCGGCGGCTACACCTTC	CASSLGTSPRSGGYTF